A selection of T cell receptor beta chains follows, all from one sample in a study of T-cell memory formation after mild COVID-19. TCRdb re-called the 5' RACE reads through MiXCR, storing one row per CDR3 protein. The data hold some 490,000 distinct CDR3 sequences, with roughly 18% observed a single time. Material: PBMCs or a T cell subset sorted from them (not recorded which). These receptors were taken from an adult woman who had mild COVID-19 (a few samples of this study predate the infection). Cell type and time point are not known. CDR3s include the opening cysteine and the closing phenylalanine or tryptophan. The D gene is left open where the match is weak. The listing skips clone size in some rows; elsewhere it reads once, few, many or a size class.

D	length	size	V	J	CDR3	DNA
-	12	-	TRBV29-1	TRBJ1-1	CSVGAMNTEAFF	TGCAGCGTTGGAGCAATGAACACTGAAGCTTTCTTT
-	16	few	TRBV5-1	TRBJ2-1	CASSLDIGGPYNEQFF	TGCGCCAGCAGCTTGGATATAGGGGGTCCCTACAATGAGCAGTTCTTC
TRBD2	12	-	TRBV15	TRBJ2-1	CATSWTSAEQFF	TGTGCCACCAGTTGGACTAGCGCCGAGCAGTTCTTC
-	15	many	TRBV5-4	TRBJ2-5	CASSSGGIVQETQYF	TGTGCCAGCAGCTCGGGGGGCATCGTTCAAGAGACCCAGTACTTC
TRBD1	16	many	TRBV5-5	TRBJ2-7	CASSRRGQGSSYEQYF	TGTGCCAGCAGCCGGAGGGGACAGGGAAGCTCCTACGAGCAGTACTTC
TRBD2	14	-	TRBV6-5	TRBJ2-7	CASSYASGADEQYF	TGTGCCAGCAGTTACGCTAGCGGGGCGGACGAGCAGTACTTC
TRBD2	15	-	TRBV29-1	TRBJ2-1	CSVILREGIYNEQFF	TGCAGCGTTATACTGCGGGAGGGGATTTACAATGAGCAGTTCTTC
-	14	-	TRBV7-9	TRBJ2-5	CASSLASGLETQYF	TGTGCCAGCAGCTTAGCGTCGGGGCTAGAGACCCAGTACTTC
-	16	few	TRBV5-1	TRBJ1-2	CASQETPQVVSYGYTF	TGCGCCAGTCAAGAAACCCCCCAGGTCGTGAGTTATGGCTACACCTTC
-	17	-	TRBV1	TRBJ2-7	CTSNFTPGLAGSYEQYF	TGCACCAGCAACTTTACCCCCGGACTAGCGGGCAGCTACGAGCAGTACTTC
-	14	many	TRBV12-3/TRBV12-4	TRBJ2-3	CASSLSGSTDTQYF	TGTGCCAGCAGTTTAAGCGGCAGCACAGATACGCAGTATTTT
-	15	-	TRBV28	TRBJ2-7	CASSLPGPPTYEQYF	TGTGCCAGCAGTCTACCGGGTCCACCGACCTACGAGCAGTACTTC
TRBD1	17	many	TRBV12-3/TRBV12-4	TRBJ2-1	CASSPRTGTGSINEQFF	TGTGCCAGCAGCCCTCGCACCGGGACAGGGTCAATAAATGAGCAGTTCTTC
TRBD1	16	-	TRBV5-1	TRBJ2-2	CASSLETGSNTGELFF	TGCGCCAGCAGCTTGGAGACAGGGAGTAACACCGGGGAGCTGTTTTTT
-	12	-	TRBV3-1	TRBJ2-5	CASSQEEETQYF	TGTGCCAGCAGCCAAGAGGAGGAGACCCAGTACTTC
TRBD1	17	-	TRBV5-1	TRBJ2-1	CASTFPEGAQISNEQFF	TGCGCCAGCACCTTCCCCGAGGGGGCTCAAATTAGCAATGAGCAGTTCTTC
TRBD2	16	-	TRBV6-2/TRBV6-3	TRBJ2-5	CASSLPGLAFQETQYF	TGTGCCAGCAGCCTACCGGGACTAGCTTTTCAAGAGACCCAGTACTTC
-	14	-	TRBV24-1	TRBJ2-7	CATSDPGLSYEQYF	TGTGCCACCAGTGACCCGGGCCTCTCCTACGAGCAGTACTTC
-	14	-	TRBV4-1	TRBJ2-3	CASSPLGLQDTQYF	TGCGCCAGCAGCCCGCTGGGGCTTCAGGATACGCAGTATTTT
-	15	few	TRBV5-4	TRBJ2-1	CASSSGTNGYNEQFF	TGTGCCAGCAGCTCCGGAACGAACGGATACAATGAGCAGTTCTTC
-	14	few	TRBV6-2/TRBV6-3	TRBJ1-5	CASSLREPGQPQHF	TGTGCCAGCAGCCTCAGGGAACCAGGTCAGCCCCAGCATTTT
-	13	-	TRBV24-1	TRBJ2-3	CATSDSRIDTQYF	TGTGCCACCAGTGATTCTCGGATAGATACGCAGTATTTT
TRBD1	14	few	TRBV3-1	TRBJ1-4	CASSPGTANEKLFF	TGTGCCAGCAGCCCCGGGACAGCTAATGAAAAACTGTTTTTT
-	15	-	TRBV6-5	TRBJ1-6	CASSYANRRGSPLHF	TGTGCCAGCAGTTACGCTAATCGTAGGGGTTCACCCCTCCACTTT
-	14	once	TRBV11-1	TRBJ2-7	CASSPRWGVREQYF	TGTGCCAGCAGCCCACGGTGGGGTGTTCGCGAGCAGTACTTC
TRBD1	16	few	TRBV12-3/TRBV12-4	TRBJ2-5	CASSYGTGKQGETQYF	TGTGCCAGCAGTTATGGGACAGGGAAGCAGGGAGAGACCCAGTACTTC
TRBD1	16	few	TRBV4-2	TRBJ2-7	CASSLRGDRDPYEQYF	TGTGCCAGCAGCCTGCGAGGCGACAGGGATCCCTACGAGCAGTACTTC
-	16	-	TRBV7-9	TRBJ2-1	CASSLSTGVSYNEQFF	TGTGCCAGCAGCTTATCGACGGGGGTCTCCTACAATGAGCAGTTCTTC
TRBD1	15	few	TRBV7-2	TRBJ2-1	CASSFPQGQENEQFF	TGTGCCAGCAGCTTCCCTCAGGGACAGGAGAATGAGCAGTTCTTC
-	14	few	TRBV30	TRBJ2-7	CAWSIGGASYEQYF	TGTGCCTGGTCCATAGGGGGGGCCTCCTACGAGCAGTACTTC
TRBD2	15	-	TRBV30	TRBJ2-3	CAWSALAASTDTQYF	TGTGCCTGGAGTGCCCTAGCGGCTAGCACAGATACGCAGTATTTT
-	14	few	TRBV24-1	TRBJ2-3	CATSPGRATDTQYF	TGTGCCACCAGTCCGGGAAGGGCCACAGATACGCAGTATTTT
-	13	few	TRBV29-1	TRBJ2-3	CSVVRGTGDTQYF	TGCAGCGTTGTTAGGGGGACTGGAGATACGCAGTATTTT
-	13	-	TRBV28	TRBJ2-1	CASSFRRYNEQFF	TGTGCCAGCAGTTTCAGGCGGTACAATGAGCAGTTCTTC
TRBD1	17	-	TRBV7-6	TRBJ1-1	CASSSAGTGWTFAEAFF	TGTGCCAGCAGCTCCGCCGGGACAGGGTGGACCTTCGCTGAAGCTTTCTTT
-	13	few	TRBV12-3/TRBV12-4	TRBJ2-1	CASTQSSYNEQFF	TGTGCCAGCACCCAGAGCTCCTACAATGAGCAGTTCTTC
-	13	few	TRBV29-1	TRBJ2-3	CSAVSGSTDTQYF	TGCAGCGCCGTTAGCGGAAGCACAGATACGCAGTATTTT